Presented here are 18 T cell receptor beta chains from one specimen sequenced in a study of shared clonotypes between healthy human individuals. TCRdb's copy holds only in-frame clones and misses some; the assay was immunoSEQ multiplex PCR. Of over a million clones in the sample, roughly 96% were seen once. The source material was naive CD4+ T cells sorted from blood. The subset was: CD45RA+ positively selected. Source of these receptors: a man younger than 40 in good health.

The chain employs TRBV7-6 and TRBJ2-2, with D perhaps TRBD1 or TRBD2 (5 bases each). V was shortened by 5 bases and J by 2 bases, with 21 bases between the two germline ends. The germline gives CDR1 SGHVS, CDR2 FNYEAQ. The CDR3 spans 18 residues. The CDR3 spells CASSLLWGGFSNTGELFF. The CDR3 DNA sequence: TGTGCCAGCAGCCTCCTCTGGGGCGGGTTCTCCAACACCGGGGAGCTGTTTTTT.

The chain links TRBV18 to TRBJ1-1; unclear D gene. The germline V gene has CDR1 KGHSH and CDR2 LQKENI. V was cut by 1 base and J by 3 bases, with 9 bases left in between. The CDR3 contains 14 residues. The CDR3 DNA reads as TGTGCCAGCTCACCACTTCAATCGGACACTGAAGCTTTCTTT. Protein product: CASSPLQSDTEAFF.

This chain joins TRBV7-6 and TRBJ2-3; D not certain. V lost 1 base, J lost 8 bases, and 19 bases lay in between. Per germline, CDR1 SGHVS and CDR2 FNYEAQ. The length of the CDR3 is 16 residues. The DNA for the CDR3 is TGTGCCAGCAGCTTAGTGGTGGCGTCTGGTATCGGTACGCAGTATTTT. This sequence encodes CASSLVVASGIGTQYF.

The chain is built from TRBV7-2 and TRBJ2-5, with 14 bases identical to TRBD2. The CDR3 runs to 18 residues. CDR1 is SGHTA and CDR2 is FQGNSA in the germline V gene. V was pared by 3 bases and J by 2 bases, with 8 bases of the junction left unmatched. CDR3 sequence: CASSLRLAGGPKQETQYF. Written as DNA, the CDR3 is TGTGCCAGCAGCTTGAGACTAGCGGGAGGGCCAAAACAAGAGACCCAGTACTTC.

J is TRBJ1-2 and V is TRBV10-3; a possible D gene is TRBD1 (6 bases). Trimming stripped 5 bases from V and 1 base from J, with 8 bases between. Germline CDR1 reads ENHRY; CDR2 reads SYGVKD. This CDR3 region has 13 residues. CDR3: CAISRQDNYGYTF. CDR3 sequence (DNA): TGTGCCATCAGTAGACAGGATAACTATGGCTACACCTTC.

V gene TRBV7-9 combines with J gene TRBJ2-7; the match to TRBD2 covers 15 bases. This CDR3 comprises 18 residues. The V gene's germline CDR1 is SEHNR and CDR2 FQNEAQ (reference sequence). Losses at the gene ends were 4 bases for V and 2 bases for J; bases not matched to a gene: 9. CDR3 sequence: CASSWGTSGRNWAYEQYF. The CDR3, as DNA: TGTGCCAGCAGCTGGGGGACTAGCGGGAGGAATTGGGCCTACGAGCAGTACTTC.

The chain uses TRBV28 and TRBJ1-5; possible D gene TRBD1, 5 bases. Germline V gene data show CDR1 as MDHEN and CDR2 as SYDVKM. This CDR3 contains 14 residues. Trimming pared 6 bases from V and 0 bases from J, leaving 9 bases between. CDR3 bases: TGTGCCAGCAGGGCGAGGGGTAGCAATCAGCCCCAGCATTTT. Its protein product is CASRARGSNQPQHF.

The chain carries TRBV25-1 and TRBJ2-3; D is perhaps TRBD2 (5 bases). V was trimmed by 1 base and J by 3 bases, leaving 8 bases between them. Germline CDR1 and CDR2: MGHDK and SYGVNS. The CDR3 contains 14 residues. The CDR3 spells CASSEFGETDTQYF. CDR3 nucleotides: TGTGCCAGCAGTGAATTTGGGGAGACAGATACGCAGTATTTT.

The J gene is TRBJ1-2, the V gene TRBV28; D might be TRBD1 (5 bases). In germline, CDR1 is MDHEN, CDR2 SYDVKM. V shed 1 base and J shed 5 bases, with 20 bases lying between them. This CDR3 is built from 17 residues. CDR3 in DNA: TGTGCCAGCAGTTTATCTCCCACAGGAGCTTTAGGGTATGGCTACACCTTC. Translated: CASSLSPTGALGYGYTF.

The rearrangement joins TRBV7-2 to TRBJ2-1, with D perhaps TRBD2 (6 bases). Trimming took off 1 base at V and 3 bases at J, with 10 bases between the two ends. This CDR3 comprises 15 residues. Germline loops: CDR1 SGHTA, CDR2 FQGNSA. Here the CDR3 reads CASSLDGSFYNEQFF. CDR3 coding DNA: TGTGCCAGCAGCTTAGACGGGAGTTTCTACAATGAGCAGTTCTTC.

The chain combines TRBV4-1 with TRBJ2-7, with D unclear. Germline loops: CDR1 MGHRA, CDR2 YSYEKL. Trimming removed 0 bases from V and 2 bases from J, with 14 bases in between. The CDR3 contains 16 residues. The CDR3 DNA follows: TGCGCCAGCAGCCAAGAACCCGAGCCCACCCCCTACGAGCAGTACTTC. Protein: CASSQEPEPTPYEQYF.

The rearrangement links TRBV6-6 to TRBJ2-1, with D possibly TRBD1 on 6 matching bases. V lost 3 bases to trimming and J lost 6 bases, with 12 bases between them. The CDR3 is made up of 14 amino acids. CDR1 is MNHNY and CDR2 is SVGAGI in the germline V gene (reference sequence). CDR3 sequence: CASSYQGRGNEQFF. The DNA of the CDR3 is TGTGCCAGCAGTTATCAGGGGCGCGGCAATGAGCAGTTCTTC.

The chain employs TRBV2 and TRBJ2-3; unclear D gene. The V and J ends lost 7 bases and 2 bases respectively, with 10 bases between them. CDR1 and CDR2 from the germline V gene are SNHLY and FYNNEI. The CDR3 sequence is 13 residues long. For the CDR3, the DNA is TGTGCCAGCATTAGCATTGTCACAGATACGCAGTATTTT. Residues: CASISIVTDTQYF. The entire variable domain, with the rest obtained from reference TRBV2 and TRBJ2-3, is as follows: EPEVTQTPSHQVTQMGQEVILRCVPISNHLYFYWYRQILGQKVEFLVSFYNNEISEKSEIFDDQFSVERPDGSNFTLKIRSTKLEDSAMYFCASISIVTDTQYFGPGTRLTVL.

The V and J genes are TRBV9 and TRBJ2-3; D ambiguous. Germline loops: CDR1 SGDLS, CDR2 YYNGEE. V was pared by 1 base and J by 0 bases, with 15 bases between. This CDR3 has 17 residues. The CDR3 loop reads CASSVLDSRPSTDTQYF. The CDR3 bases are TGTGCCAGCAGCGTACTAGACTCTCGCCCCAGCACAGATACGCAGTATTTT. Looking up the rest from reference TRBV9 and TRBJ2-3 gives the full variable domain: DSGVTQTPKHLITATGQRVTLRCSPRSGDLSVYWYQQSLDQGLQFLIQYYNGEERAKGNILERFSAQQFPDLHSELNLSSLELGDSALYFCASSVLDSRPSTDTQYFGPGTRLTVL.

A remark on this clone: Additional DNA sequences in this sample encode the identical CDR3. The J gene is TRBJ1-1, the V gene TRBV28; 7 nucleotides line up with TRBD1. With 5 bases clipped from V and 2 bases from J, the junction kept 5 bases outside the gene matches. This CDR3 is built from 14 residues. Per germline, CDR1 MDHEN and CDR2 SYDVKM. The CDR3 region has the DNA TGTGCCAGCAGTCCGACAGGGAGAAACACTGAAGCTTTCTTT. Protein: CASSPTGRNTEAFF.

The chain combines TRBV5-4 with TRBJ1-1; D remains ambiguous. V was trimmed by 2 bases and J by 7 bases, leaving 9 bases between them. The CDR3 runs to 12 residues. CDR1 is SGHNT and CDR2 is YYREEE in the germline V gene (reference sequence). The CDR3 loop reads CASSFGQNEAFF. Here the CDR3 DNA reads TGTGCCAGCAGCTTTGGGCAGAATGAAGCTTTCTTT. The full variable domain, its missing parts supplied by reference TRBV5-4 and TRBJ1-1, is ETGVTQSPTHLIKTRGQQVTLRCSSQSGHNTVSWYQQALGQGPQFIFQYYREEENGRGNFPPRFSGLQFPNYSSELNVNALELDDSALYLCASSFGQNEAFFGQGTRLTVV.

V is TRBV10-3 and J is TRBJ2-7; perhaps TRBD2 as D (6 bases). The germline V gene encodes CDR1 ENHRY and CDR2 SYGVKD. CDR3 length: 12 amino acids. Trimming removed 10 bases from V and 3 bases from J, with 13 bases in between. DNA of the CDR3: TGTGCCACCCGGGCGCGGGACTACGAGCAGTACTTC. Encoded protein: CATRARDYEQYF.

The gene calls are TRBV18 and TRBJ1-3; 9 bases fit TRBD1. This CDR3 is built from 18 residues. Germline assignment: CDR1 KGHSH and CDR2 LQKENI. The J segment lost 3 bases and the V segment lost 1 base, leaving 10 bases of the junction unmatched. CDR3 protein: CASSPLLQGAPSGNTIYF. The CDR3 DNA follows: TGTGCCAGCTCACCACTATTACAGGGGGCGCCGAGTGGAAACACCATATATTTT.